Below are 26 T cell receptor beta chains sequenced from a single sample in a study of post-analysis software for immune sequencing data. Every TCR beta cDNA library bore unique molecular identifiers. Via MiXCR, TCRdb re-called the PCR reads, giving one row per CDR3 protein. The sample has under 200,000 distinct CDR3 sequences, about 30% seen once. No antigen is known for these receptors. Study-level results: In patients, five or six TRBV segments were more frequent than in controls, with TRBV5-6, TRBV5-1 and TRBV20-1 among them.

The sample taken for sequencing was blood. Receptor source: a girl younger than 18 with multiple sclerosis.

This clonotype has a count of ten or more. At one end, the junction sequence differs from germline, possibly due to a read error. The chain joins TRBV20-1 to TRBJ1-6; the D gene is possibly TRBD1 (6 bases). CDR1 is DFQATT, CDR2 SNEGSKA, per germline (reference sequence). This CDR3 contains 14 residues. CDR3 sequence reads: CSARGDTYSSPLHF. DNA for the CDR3: TGCAGTGCCCGCGGGGACACCTATAGTTCACCCCTCCACTTT.

Many counts were recorded for this clonotype. The J gene is TRBJ2-1, the V gene TRBV6-5; the match to TRBD1 covers 12 bases. In germline, CDR1 is MNHEY, CDR2 SVGAGI. This CDR3 is 14 amino acids long. The trim removed 6 bases at V and 7 bases at J, leaving 4 bases unmatched. CDR3 sequence: CASSRDRGLNEQFF. For the CDR3, the DNA is TGTGCCAGCAGCCGGGACAGGGGGCTGAATGAGCAGTTCTTC.

This clonotype appeared a few times. In DNA form, the CDR3 reads TGCGCCAGCAGCCCAGGACAGGGAGGAGGCAATCAGCCCCAGCATTTT. It specifies CASSPGQGGGNQPQHF. The chain recombines TRBV5-1 with TRBJ1-5; 8 bases map to TRBD1. The ends lost 4 bases at V and 2 bases at J; junction bases unmatched: 8. The CDR3 contains 16 residues. In germline, CDR1 is SGHRS, CDR2 YFSETQ.

In its sample, this clonotype was seen many times. The rearrangement joins TRBV20-1 to TRBJ1-2; no reliable D call. From germline, CDR1 is DFQATT and CDR2 SNEGSKA (reference sequence). Trimming took 5 bases from V and 4 from J, leaving 17 bases between them. The CDR3 contains 14 residues. CDR3 in amino acids: CSAPGEGRSYGYTF. The CDR3 DNA reads TGCAGTGCTCCGGGAGAGGGTCGGAGCTATGGCTACACCTTC.

The genes are TRBV5-5 and TRBJ2-7; no clear D. Germline V gives CDR1 SGHKS, CDR2 YYEKEE (reference sequence). V lost 2 bases, J lost 0 bases, and 15 bases lay in between. The CDR3 extends over 16 amino acids. CDR3 sequence reads: CASSFRKPDSSYEQYF. The CDR3 DNA follows: TGTGCCAGCAGCTTCCGTAAGCCGGATAGCTCCTACGAGCAGTACTTC.

This clonotype was seen a handful of times. The chain employs TRBV6-1 and TRBJ2-1; 10 positions agree with TRBD2. Germline CDR1 is MNHNS and CDR2 is SASEGT. V shed 7 bases and J 7 bases; nucleotides not matched to a gene: 7. The length of the CDR3 is 14 residues. In DNA, the CDR3 is TGTGCCAGCATGCGTAAGCGGGAGGGAAATGAGCAGTTCTTC. Translating gives CASMRKREGNEQFF.

The chain uses TRBV12-5 and TRBJ1-1; D is possibly TRBD1 (6 bases). The CDR3 has 13 residues. Trimming cost V 1 base and J 5 bases, with 8 bases left between them. Germline assignment: CDR1 LGHNT and CDR2 FRNRAP. CDR3 sequence (DNA): TGTGCTAGTGGTTTGGGAGGGGGGACTGAAGCTTTCTTT. Its translation is CASGLGGGTEAFF.

This clonotype has more than one count but fewer than ten. An end of the junction differs from the germline gene, which may be a read error. The rearrangement links TRBV7-2 to TRBJ1-1; D remains ambiguous. This CDR3 has 13 amino acids. Germline CDR1 and CDR2: SGHTA and FQGNSA. The DNA of the CDR3 is TGTGCTAGCAGGTTTGGGGTGAACACTGAAGCTTTCTTT. As protein: CASRFGVNTEAFF.

This clonotype was seen a single time. V is TRBV5-1 and J is TRBJ2-7; 8 bases agree with TRBD1. The J segment lost 0 bases and the V segment lost 4 bases, leaving 9 bases of the junction unmatched. CDR3 size: 16 residues. Germline V gene sequence: CDR1 SGHRS, CDR2 YFSETQ. The CDR3 DNA reads as TGCGCCAGCAGCCCTGGGGACAGGAGAAGCTCCTACGAGCAGTACTTC. This translates into CASSPGDRRSSYEQYF. Combining the CDR3 with reference TRBV5-1 and TRBJ2-7 gives the whole variable domain KAGVTQTPRYLIKTRGQQVTLSCSPISGHRSVSWYQQTPGQGLQFLFEYFSETQRNKGNFPGRFSGRQFSNSRSEMNVSTLELGDSALYLCASSPGDRRSSYEQYFGPGTRLTVT.

This clonotype was counted ten times or more. J is TRBJ2-1 and V is TRBV24-1, with 8 bases matching TRBD2. The V gene end was trimmed by 4 bases and the J gene end by 7 bases; junction bases not matched to a gene: 8. The CDR3 is made up of 15 amino acids. Looked up from germline, CDR1 is KGHDR and CDR2 is SFDVKD. DNA for the CDR3: TGTGCCACCAGTGACCCCCGGACTAGCACTAATGAGCAGTTCTTC. Its protein is CATSDPRTSTNEQFF.

This clonotype was observed a single time. It may be a read error: a sequence one base away is much more abundant. The chain is built from TRBV27 and TRBJ2-7; the match to TRBD1 covers 11 bases. From germline, CDR1 is MNHEY and CDR2 SMNVEV (reference sequence). The length of the CDR3 is 13 residues. This CDR3 is CASRWDRGYGQYF. CDR3 in DNA: TGTGCCAGCCGGTGGGACAGGGGGTACGGGCAGTACTTC.

In its sample, this clonotype was seen a few times. This chain uses TRBV28 with TRBJ1-5; D unclear. Germline CDR1 reads MDHEN; CDR2 reads SYDVKM. This CDR3 is built from 14 residues. Trimming left V 1 base short and J 9 bases short, with 13 bases between. The CDR3 region has the DNA TGTGCCAGCAGTTTATTGGCAGGCAGGCTGCCCCAGCATTTT. This gives the protein CASSLLAGRLPQHF.

This clonotype occurred a few times. V gene TRBV15 combines with J gene TRBJ2-2, with D unclear. The germline CDR1 and CDR2 sequences are LNHNV and YYDKDF (reference sequence). The CDR3 spans 13 residues. V was pared by 1 base and J by 6 bases, with 6 bases between. This chain's CDR3 is CATSRGTAGELFF. The DNA for the CDR3 is TGTGCCACCAGCAGAGGTACAGCCGGGGAGCTGTTTTTT.

In this sample, this clonotype turned up a few times. The V call is TRBV24-1, the J call TRBJ1-5; D may be TRBD1 (6 bases). The V end lost 10 bases, the J end lost 3 bases, and 15 bases lay between the germline ends. CDR3 length: 14 residues. Per germline, CDR1 KGHDR and CDR2 SFDVKD. Here the CDR3 reads CATRGAGVNQPQHF. The CDR3 DNA follows: TGTGCCACACGGGGGGCAGGGGTCAATCAGCCCCAGCATTTT.

This chain connects TRBV6-5 to TRBJ1-2, with 8 bases fitting TRBD1. Germline-derived CDR1 and CDR2 are MNHEY and SVGAGI. The ends lost 5 bases at V and 4 bases at J; junction bases unmatched: 12. The CDR3 covers 16 residues. CDR3 residues: CASSPLTGQGIYGYTF. CDR3 bases: TGTGCCAGCAGTCCCCTAACCGGACAGGGTATCTATGGCTACACCTTC.

Worth noting for this clonotype: Being one base from a much bigger clone, this may be a read error. The chain joins TRBV20-1 to TRBJ2-5; D gene ambiguous. The DNA end is a closer match to TRBJ2-7, so the J assignment may be wrong. The germline V gene encodes CDR1 DFQATT and CDR2 SNEGSKA (reference sequence). The CDR3 has 12 residues. CDR3 in DNA: TGCAGTGCTAGAAGGGCGCGTGACGAGCAGTACTTC. It codes for CSARRARDEQYF.

This chain uses TRBV3-1 with TRBJ2-7; no clear D gene. With 3 bases removed from V and 2 bases from J, the gap between germline ends came to 5 bases. CDR3 length equals 12 residues. The germline V gene has CDR1 LGHDT and CDR2 YNNKEL (reference sequence). The CDR3 region has the DNA TGTGCCAGCAGCCATCCTCCCTACGAGCAGTACTTC. Its protein is CASSHPPYEQYF.

The V and J genes are TRBV6-2 or TRBV6-3 and TRBJ1-1; the D gene is possibly TRBD1 (5 bases). The CDR3 has 14 amino acids. Between the trimmed V and J ends, which lost 5 bases and 4 bases, there was a span of 14 bases. Germline V CDR1 and CDR2: MNHEY, SVGEGT. CDR3 bases: TGTGCCAGCAGTCAGGGAGGGTTGAGCACTGAAGCTTTCTTT. It encodes CASSQGGLSTEAFF.

This clonotype has ten or more counts. This chain connects TRBV5-1 to TRBJ2-1; 9 bases are a match to TRBD2. The CDR3 runs to 16 residues. Germline V lookup: CDR1 SGHRS, CDR2 YFSETQ. After removal of 2 bases from V and 6 bases from J, the junction contained 9 bases not matched to a gene. CDR3: CASSLPPGLASNEQFF. CDR3 DNA: TGCGCCAGCAGCTTACCACCGGGACTAGCCAGCAATGAGCAGTTCTTC.

This clonotype occurred many times. CDR3 region: CSVEASQETQYF. The CDR3 DNA is TGCAGCGTTGAAGCCAGCCAAGAGACCCAGTACTTC. This sequence joins TRBV29-1 and TRBJ2-5; no reliable D call. The V end was cut by 1 base, the J end by 1 base, with 4 bases between. Germline V lookup: CDR1 SQVTM, CDR2 ANQGSEA. The CDR3 length is 12 residues. The variable domain in full, completed from reference TRBV29-1 and TRBJ2-5, reads SAVISQKPSRDICQRGTSLTIQCQVDSQVTMMFWYRQQPGQSLTLIATANQGSEATYESGFVIDKFPISRPNLTFSTLTVSNMSPEDSSIYLCSVEASQETQYFGPGTRLLVL.

This clonotype was recorded at least ten times. The chain joins TRBV6-5 to TRBJ2-5, with no clear D. The ends were cut back, 2 bases at V and 5 bases at J, with 12 bases in the middle. The CDR3 is 14 amino acids. Germline V lookup: CDR1 MNHEY, CDR2 SVGAGI. The CDR3 bases are TGTGCCAGCAGTTACCGCGGTAATAGGGAGACCCAGTACTTC. Its translation is CASSYRGNRETQYF.

The chain uses TRBV18 and TRBJ1-1; D call uncertain. CDR1 KGHSH and CDR2 LQKENI come from the germline V gene. V was clipped by 3 bases and J by 0 bases, with 14 bases between them. This CDR3 comprises 16 residues. CDR3 nucleotide sequence: TGTGCCAGCTCACCGCGCGCGGGTTCCATGAACACTGAAGCTTTCTTT. Protein: CASSPRAGSMNTEAFF.

This sequence joins TRBV12-3 or TRBV12-4 and TRBJ2-1; D not certain. V gave up 1 base and J gave up 4 bases, with 11 bases separating them. CDR3 length: 15 amino acids. The CDR3 here is CASSLGAVLYNEQFF. The CDR3 DNA sequence: TGTGCCAGCAGTTTAGGAGCCGTCCTGTACAATGAGCAGTTCTTC.

Here the CDR3 DNA reads TGTGCCAGCAGCTTAGCGCGGGTAGGGGGTGAGCAGTTCTTC. This translates into CASSLARVGGEQFF. The gene calls are TRBV7-2 and TRBJ2-1; a possible D gene is TRBD1 (6 bases). CDR3 length equals 14 residues. Germline CDR1 SGHTA, CDR2 FQGNSA. Trimming stripped 0 bases from V and 9 bases from J, with 12 bases between.

This clonotype turned up a few times. This chain connects TRBV29-1 to TRBJ1-1; 7 bases map to TRBD1. Trimming at V came to 6 bases and at J to 5 bases, leaving 12 bases not matched to a gene. The CDR3 runs to 14 residues. The germline gives CDR1 SQVTM, CDR2 ANQGSEA. DNA for the CDR3: TGCAGCGTATTCCTTACAGGGGCGGAAACTGAAGCTTTCTTT. Its translation: CSVFLTGAETEAFF.

This clonotype has just a few counts. A much larger clone sits a single nucleotide away, making a read error possible. The genes are TRBV6-1 and TRBJ2-1, with D possibly TRBD1 on 6 matching bases. The CDR3 consists of 13 residues. Germline V lookup: CDR1 MNHNS, CDR2 SASEGT. As DNA, the CDR3 is TGTGCCAGCGAACAGGGAATCTACAATGTGCAGTTCTTC. Translation gives CASEQGIYNVQFF.